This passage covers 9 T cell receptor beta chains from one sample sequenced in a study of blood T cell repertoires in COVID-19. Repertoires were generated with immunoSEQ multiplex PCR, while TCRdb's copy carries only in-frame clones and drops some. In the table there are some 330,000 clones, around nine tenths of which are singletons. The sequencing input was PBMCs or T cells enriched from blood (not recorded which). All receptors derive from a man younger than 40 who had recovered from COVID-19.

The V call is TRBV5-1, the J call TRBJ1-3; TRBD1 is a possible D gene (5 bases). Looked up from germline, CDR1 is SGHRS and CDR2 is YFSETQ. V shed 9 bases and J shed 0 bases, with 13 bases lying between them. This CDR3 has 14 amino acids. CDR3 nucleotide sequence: TGCGCCACCTCCAACGGGGGCTCTGGAAACACCATATATTTT. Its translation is CATSNGGSGNTIYF.

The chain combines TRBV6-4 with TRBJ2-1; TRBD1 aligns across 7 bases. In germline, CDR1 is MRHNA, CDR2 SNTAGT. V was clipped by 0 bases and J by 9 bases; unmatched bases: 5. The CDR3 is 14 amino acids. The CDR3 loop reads CASSDSGYRGEQFF. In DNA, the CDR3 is TGTGCCAGCAGTGACTCGGGTTACAGGGGTGAGCAGTTCTTC.

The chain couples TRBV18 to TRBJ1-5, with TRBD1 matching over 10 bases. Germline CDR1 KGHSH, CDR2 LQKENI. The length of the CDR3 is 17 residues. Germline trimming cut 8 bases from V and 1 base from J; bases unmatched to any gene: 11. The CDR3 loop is CASAKTGGGVSNQPQHF. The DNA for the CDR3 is TGTGCCAGCGCAAAGACAGGGGGCGGGGTGAGCAATCAGCCCCAGCATTTT. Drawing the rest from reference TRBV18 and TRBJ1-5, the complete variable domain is NAGVMQNPRHLVRRRGQEARLRCSPMKGHSHVYWYRQLPEEGLKFMVYLQKENIIDESGMPKERFSAEFPKEGPSILRIQQVVRGDSAAYFCASAKTGGGVSNQPQHFGDGTRLSIL.

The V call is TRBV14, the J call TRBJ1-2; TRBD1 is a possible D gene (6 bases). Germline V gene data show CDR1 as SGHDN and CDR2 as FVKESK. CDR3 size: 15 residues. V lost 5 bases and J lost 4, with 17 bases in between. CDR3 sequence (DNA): TGTGCCAGCAGCGTACAGGGAGGGGTTTCCTATGGCTACACCTTC. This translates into CASSVQGGVSYGYTF. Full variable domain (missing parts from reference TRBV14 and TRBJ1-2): EAGVTQFPSHSVIEKGQTVTLRCDPISGHDNLYWYRRVMGKEIKFLLHFVKESKQDESGMPNNRFLAERTGGTYSTLKVQPAELEDSGVYFCASSVQGGVSYGYTFGSGTRLTVV.

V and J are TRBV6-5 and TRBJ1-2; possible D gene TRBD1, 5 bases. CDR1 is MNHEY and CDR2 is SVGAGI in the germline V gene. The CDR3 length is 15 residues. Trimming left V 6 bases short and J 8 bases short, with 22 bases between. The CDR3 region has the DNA TGTGCCAGCAGCCTCTGGGGCCAATGGGAACGGGGCTACACCTTC. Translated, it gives CASSLWGQWERGYTF.

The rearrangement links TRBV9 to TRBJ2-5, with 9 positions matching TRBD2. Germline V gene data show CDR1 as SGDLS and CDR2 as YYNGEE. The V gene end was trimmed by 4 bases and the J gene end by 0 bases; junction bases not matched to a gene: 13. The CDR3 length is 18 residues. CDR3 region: CASSSRGGAVDYQETQYF. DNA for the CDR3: TGTGCCAGCAGCTCCCGCGGGGGGGCCGTAGATTACCAAGAGACCCAGTACTTC.

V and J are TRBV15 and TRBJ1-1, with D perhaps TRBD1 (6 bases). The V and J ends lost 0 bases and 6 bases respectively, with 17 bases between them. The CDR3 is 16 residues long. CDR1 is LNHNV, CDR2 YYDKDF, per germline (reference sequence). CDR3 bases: TGTGCCACCAGCAGAGATTCGGGGGGCGAGAATCCTGAAGCTTTCTTT. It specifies CATSRDSGGENPEAFF. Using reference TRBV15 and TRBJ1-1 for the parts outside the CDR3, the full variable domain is DAMVIQNPRYQVTQFGKPVTLSCSQTLNHNVMYWYQQKSSQAPKLLFHYYDKDFNNEADTPDNFQSRRPNTSFCFLDIRSPGLGDTAMYLCATSRDSGGENPEAFFGQGTRLTVV.

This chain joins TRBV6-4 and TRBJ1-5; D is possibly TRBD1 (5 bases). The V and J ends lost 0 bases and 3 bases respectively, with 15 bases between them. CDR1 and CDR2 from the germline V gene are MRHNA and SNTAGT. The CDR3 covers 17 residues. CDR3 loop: CASSDSIPDTYNQPQHF. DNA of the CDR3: TGTGCCAGCAGTGACTCGATTCCGGACACTTACAATCAGCCCCAGCATTTT.

The CDR3 spells CASSLGSGKNGEQYF. CDR3 DNA: TGTGCCAGCAGCTTAGGCTCAGGGAAGAATGGCGAGCAGTACTTC. The chain has TRBV7-9 and TRBJ2-7, with a weak D call TRBD1 (5 bases). V was cut by 1 base and J by 6 bases, with 16 bases left in between. Germline assignment: CDR1 SEHNR and CDR2 FQNEAQ (reference sequence). The CDR3 runs to 15 residues.